The following is a T cell receptor beta chain sequence with its context. Antigen: not known. CDR1 is SEHNR and CDR2 is FQNEAQ in the germline V gene (reference sequence). CDR3 length equals 15 residues. V lost 2 bases, J lost 9 bases, and 17 bases lay in between. The assay was immunoSEQ multiplex PCR, and TCRdb's table has in-frame clones only and misses some. The sample yields under 2,500,000 clones, approximately 94% seen once. This sample is part of a study of shared clonotypes between healthy human individuals. Turning to the study itself: Each donor contributed plates that comprised three CD4 naive, three CD4 memory, two CD8 naive and one CD8 memory.

Broader study findings: Despite large depth, rarefaction showed incomplete sorted-subset sequencing. The naive CD4 repertoires of several donors were compared, and approximately 4.7% of clonotypes were shared.

This receptor was identified in a man aged 18 to 35 in good health. The rearrangement joins TRBV7-9 to TRBJ2-1, with a possible D match to TRBD1 (5 bases). The sample was naive CD4+ T cells sorted from blood. Regarding subset: CD45RA+ positively selected. The CDR3 region has the DNA TGTGCCAGCAGCTTAATTACAGGTAATGGCGGTGAGCAGTTCTTC. Translating it yields CASSLITGNGGEQFF.